This TCR beta chain was observed in a study of cytomegalovirus exposure and HLA in healthy donors. Study in general: The study placed roughly four fifths of its approximately 400 genotyped donors in the Caucasian-associated ancestry cluster.

Use of 60 Vbeta and 13 Jbeta primers characterized the PCR. Produced via immunoSEQ multiplex PCR; TCRdb's table is partial and in-frame only. Of under 250,000 clones listed, around 81% are singletons. This clone was recorded only once. The specimen sequenced was PBMCs. This TCR came from a woman between 55 and 75 years old in good health and CMV-seropositive.

CDR3 nucleotide sequence: TGTGCCAGCAGCCGACCCTGGAGCTCCTACAATGAGCAGTTCTTC. Translation gives CASSRPWSSYNEQFF. This rearrangement joins TRBV2 to TRBJ2-1; D uncertain. V lost 6 bases and J lost 0, with 12 bases in between. This CDR3 is 15 amino acids long. From germline, CDR1 is SNHLY and CDR2 FYNNEI.